This is a list of T cell receptor beta chains from one sample in a study of cytomegalovirus exposure and HLA in healthy donors. The repertoire was sequenced with immunoSEQ multiplex PCR; TCRdb's copy has only in-frame clones and lacks some. Of about 170,000 clones in the sample, roughly 80% are singletons; the top ten hold about 2.5%. Sequenced material: PBMCs. Source of these receptors: a male donor in good health and CMV-seronegative. CDR3s include the opening cysteine and the closing phenylalanine or tryptophan. The D gene is left open where the match is weak. A row's size may be missing; if present it is once, few, many or a size class.

CDR3 protein: CASSFASGGYNEQFF
CDR3 DNA: TGTGCCAGCAGTTTCGCTAGCGGGGGTTACAATGAGCAGTTCTTC
J gene: TRBJ2-1
V gene: TRBV2
D gene: TRBD2
clone size: .

CDR3 protein: CASSLQGAYGYTF
CDR3 DNA: TGTGCCAGCAGCCTACAGGGGGCCTATGGCTACACCTTC
J gene: TRBJ1-2
V gene: TRBV5-8
D gene: TRBD1
clone size: .

CDR3 protein: CASSPGTAFRADTQYF
CDR3 DNA: TGCGCCAGCAGCCCCGGAACGGCTTTCCGGGCAGATACGCAGTATTTT
J gene: TRBJ2-3
V gene: TRBV4-3
D gene: .
clone size: .

CDR3 protein: CASSYGGGAVFYEQYF
CDR3 DNA: TGTGCCAGCAGTTACGGCGGGGGGGCCGTTTTTTACGAGCAGTACTTC
J gene: TRBJ2-7
V gene: TRBV6-5
D gene: TRBD2
clone size: .

CDR3 protein: CASSFLAGDSYEQYF
CDR3 DNA: TGCGCCAGCAGCTTTTTAGCGGGGGACTCCTACGAGCAGTACTTC
J gene: TRBJ2-7
V gene: TRBV5-1
D gene: TRBD2
clone size: .

CDR3 protein: CSVAGVVYGYTF
CDR3 DNA: TGCAGCGTAGCAGGGGTTGTCTATGGCTACACCTTC
J gene: TRBJ1-2
V gene: TRBV29-1
D gene: .
clone size: .

CDR3 protein: CASSLRSRVGQPQHF
CDR3 DNA: TGTGCCAGCAGTTTACGTAGCAGGGTAGGTCAGCCCCAGCATTTT
J gene: TRBJ1-5
V gene: TRBV27
D gene: .
clone size: .

CDR3 protein: CASRSGVVAGNTIYF
CDR3 DNA: TGTGCCAGCAGATCAGGGGTAGTGGCTGGAAACACCATATATTTT
J gene: TRBJ1-3
V gene: TRBV6-5
D gene: .
clone size: once

CDR3 protein: CASSLAAAWSGGTDTQYF
CDR3 DNA: TGTGCCAGCAGCTTAGCCGCGGCGTGGTCAGGGGGCACAGATACGCAGTATTTT
J gene: TRBJ2-3
V gene: TRBV7-8
D gene: .
clone size: .

CDR3 protein: CASSLIRGQPQHF
CDR3 DNA: TGTGCCAGCAGCTTGATACGGGGACAGCCCCAGCATTTT
J gene: TRBJ1-5
V gene: TRBV7-2
D gene: .
clone size: .

CDR3 protein: CASSADRVLGGYTF
CDR3 DNA: TGTGCCAGCAGTGCGGACAGGGTCCTCGGGGGCTACACCTTC
J gene: TRBJ1-2
V gene: TRBV27
D gene: TRBD1
clone size: .

CDR3 protein: CASSVATSGGLDTQYF
CDR3 DNA: TGTGCCAGCAGCGTAGCTACTAGCGGGGGTTTGGATACGCAGTATTTT
J gene: TRBJ2-3
V gene: TRBV9
D gene: TRBD2
clone size: few

CDR3 protein: CNARGAAFF
CDR3 DNA: TGCAACGCTAGGGGCGCGGCTTTCTTT
J gene: TRBJ1-1
V gene: TRBV20-1
D gene: .
clone size: .

CDR3 protein: CASSLVGTGDQPQHF
CDR3 DNA: TGTGCCAGCAGCTTAGTAGGGACAGGGGATCAGCCCCAGCATTTT
J gene: TRBJ1-5
V gene: TRBV7-2
D gene: TRBD1
clone size: once

CDR3 protein: CASSQVVRVHEQYF
CDR3 DNA: TGCGCCAGCAGCCAAGTGGTCAGGGTCCACGAGCAGTACTTC
J gene: TRBJ2-7
V gene: TRBV4-3
D gene: .
clone size: .

CDR3 protein: CASSVELIDEQYF
CDR3 DNA: TGTGCCAGCAGCGTAGAACTGATTGACGAGCAGTACTTC
J gene: TRBJ2-7
V gene: TRBV9
D gene: .
clone size: .

CDR3 protein: CASSPGSPTDTQYF
CDR3 DNA: TGTGCCAGCAGCCCAGGGTCTCCCACAGATACGCAGTATTTT
J gene: TRBJ2-3
V gene: TRBV11-2
D gene: .
clone size: .

CDR3 protein: CASSDRQGARYEQYF
CDR3 DNA: TGTGCCAGTAGCGATCGACAGGGGGCACGCTACGAGCAGTACTTT
J gene: TRBJ2-7
V gene: TRBV19
D gene: TRBD1
clone size: .

CDR3 protein: CASSQGSGASNQPQHF
CDR3 DNA: TGTGCCAGCAGCCAGGGGTCAGGCGCCAGCAATCAGCCCCAGCATTTT
J gene: TRBJ1-5
V gene: TRBV7-9
D gene: .
clone size: .

CDR3 protein: CASLSAWGRGEQYF
CDR3 DNA: TGTGCCAGCCTGAGCGCTTGGGGGAGGGGGGAGCAGTACTTC
J gene: TRBJ2-7
V gene: TRBV6-1
D gene: .
clone size: .

CDR3 protein: CASSYTGKTEAFF
CDR3 DNA: TGTGCCAGCAGCTACACGGGGAAAACTGAAGCTTTCTTT
J gene: TRBJ1-1
V gene: TRBV7-8
D gene: .
clone size: .

CDR3 protein: CASSSDRAAYEQYF
CDR3 DNA: TGTGCCAGCAGCTCGGACAGGGCGGCCTACGAGCAGTACTTC
J gene: TRBJ2-7
V gene: TRBV11-2
D gene: TRBD1
clone size: .

CDR3 protein: CAWSRLTGGHQPQHF
CDR3 DNA: TGTGCCTGGAGTCGCTTGACCGGGGGTCATCAGCCCCAGCATTTT
J gene: TRBJ1-5
V gene: TRBV30
D gene: .
clone size: .

CDR3 protein: CASSPSGKRSIYTF
CDR3 DNA: TGTGCCAGCTCACCATCGGGGAAGCGTAGTATCTACACCTTC
J gene: TRBJ1-2
V gene: TRBV18
D gene: .
clone size: .

CDR3 protein: CSVEDPDRADQPQHF
CDR3 DNA: TGCAGCGTCGAAGACCCAGACAGGGCGGATCAGCCCCAGCATTTT
J gene: TRBJ1-5
V gene: TRBV29-1
D gene: TRBD1
clone size: .

CDR3 protein: CASSLVVLSSNTGELFF
CDR3 DNA: TGTGCCAGCAGCTTGGTGGTACTATCCTCGAACACCGGGGAGCTGTTTTTT
J gene: TRBJ2-2
V gene: TRBV7-9
D gene: .
clone size: once

CDR3 protein: CASSEQTVTYTF
CDR3 DNA: TGCGCCAGCAGCGAACAGACAGTGACCTACACCTTC
J gene: TRBJ1-2
V gene: TRBV5-1
D gene: .
clone size: .

CDR3 protein: CASSRNRGNEQFF
CDR3 DNA: TGTGCCAGCAGTCGCAACAGGGGTAATGAGCAGTTCTTC
J gene: TRBJ2-1
V gene: TRBV6-5
D gene: TRBD1
clone size: few

CDR3 protein: CSVSQGNDEQYF
CDR3 DNA: TGCAGCGTTTCGCAGGGTAACGACGAGCAGTACTTC
J gene: TRBJ2-7
V gene: TRBV29-1
D gene: .
clone size: .

CDR3 protein: CASTSTAGYSTDTQYF
CDR3 DNA: TGCGCCAGCACCTCAACTGCGGGCTACAGCACAGATACGCAGTATTTT
J gene: TRBJ2-3
V gene: TRBV5-1
D gene: .
clone size: .

CDR3 protein: CASSYGTSGSRQFF
CDR3 DNA: TGTGCCAGCTCCTACGGGACTAGCGGTAGCAGACAGTTCTTC
J gene: TRBJ2-1
V gene: TRBV2
D gene: TRBD2
clone size: .

CDR3 protein: CASSPQGARQPYGYTF
CDR3 DNA: TGTGCCAGCAGCCCCCAAGGGGCCAGACAGCCATATGGCTACACCTTC
J gene: TRBJ1-2
V gene: TRBV5-4
D gene: .
clone size: .

CDR3 protein: CASASDRVGNTIYF
CDR3 DNA: TGTGCCAGCGCCTCCGACAGGGTGGGAAACACCATATATTTT
J gene: TRBJ1-3
V gene: TRBV11-2
D gene: TRBD1
clone size: .